Shown below are 18 T cell receptor beta chains from a single sample sequenced in a study of CD4+ T cells in melanoma (dated by TCRdb to between 2021 and 2023). The protocol used for the library was the immunoSEQ multiplex PCR assay. Here the immuneACCESS table is served through TCRdb, limited to in-frame sequences with V and J called. Missing clones are a known gap in these copies; in checked studies unresolved V genes cover under half, and the rest lacks a known reason. In all, the sample holds 45,000 or so clones, and 75% to 90% of those were seen once. The ten largest make up about 10% of the sample. The sample consisted of peripheral blood. These receptor sequences come from a human donor with melanoma.

The CDR3 loop reads CASSLPALSYEQYF. For the CDR3, the DNA is TGTGCCAGCAGTTTACCGGCCCTCTCCTACGAGCAGTACTTC. This chain uses TRBV28 with TRBJ2-7; D unclear. The V end was cut by 2 bases, the J end by 0 bases, with 8 bases between. The germline gives CDR1 MDHEN, CDR2 SYDVKM. The length of the CDR3 is 14 residues. Full variable domain (outside the CDR3, taken from reference TRBV28 and TRBJ2-7): DVKVTQSSRYLVKRTGEKVFLECVQDMDHENMFWYRQDPGLGLRLIYFSYDVKMKEKGDIPEGYSVSREKKERFSLILESASTNQTSMYLCASSLPALSYEQYFGPGTRLTVT.

The chain recombines TRBV5-6 with TRBJ2-2; D is unresolved. This CDR3 is 16 amino acids long. Germline CDR1 and CDR2: SGHDT and YYEEEE. V was shortened by 0 bases and J by 2 bases, with 11 bases between the two germline ends. As DNA, the CDR3 is TGTGCCAGCAGCTTGGAGTTCTCCAGAAACACCGGGGAGCTGTTTTTT. This encodes CASSLEFSRNTGELFF. The full variable domain, rest sourced from reference TRBV5-6 and TRBJ2-2, is DAGVTQSPTHLIKTRGQQVTLRCSPKSGHDTVSWYQQALGQGPQFIFQYYEEEERQRGNFPDRFSGHQFPNYSSELNVNALLLGDSALYLCASSLEFSRNTGELFFGEGSRLTVL.

The chain recombines TRBV4-1 with TRBJ1-5; 9 bases align to TRBD1. Germline V gene data show CDR1 as MGHRA and CDR2 as YSYEKL. This CDR3 has 16 residues. Losses at the gene ends were 1 base for V and 2 bases for J; bases not matched to a gene: 3. The CDR3, as DNA: TGCGCCAGCAGCCAAGTCCGGACAGGGGGCAATCAGCCCCAGCATTTT. Protein product: CASSQVRTGGNQPQHF.

This clone was seen more than once but under ten times. Distinct nucleotide sequences in the sample also encode this CDR3. V gene TRBV19 combines with J gene TRBJ1-5, with TRBD1 as a possible D gene (5 bases). Trimming removed 5 bases from V and 2 bases from J, with 13 bases in between. The length of the CDR3 is 15 residues. Germline CDR1 reads LNHDA; CDR2 reads SQIVND (reference sequence). CDR3 sequence (DNA): TGTGCCAGTAGTTGGCAGGGTTCTGGCAATCAGCCCCAGCATTTT. Protein: CASSWQGSGNQPQHF.

The chain has TRBV7-9 and TRBJ1-2, with 12 bases aligning to TRBD1. CDR3 length: 16 residues. Losses at the gene ends were 3 bases for V and 6 bases for J; bases not matched to a gene: 8. CDR1 and CDR2 from the germline V gene are SEHNR and FQNEAQ (reference sequence). CDR3 sequence reads: CASSFPGTGGRDGYTF. The CDR3 DNA reads TGTGCCAGCAGCTTTCCCGGGACAGGGGGCCGGGATGGCTACACCTTC. Together with reference TRBV7-9 and TRBJ1-2, the CDR3 gives the full variable domain: DTGVSQNPRHKITKRGQNVTFRCDPISEHNRLYWYRQTLGQGPEFLTYFQNEAQLEKSRLLSDRFSAERPKGSFSTLEIQRTEQGDSAMYLCASSFPGTGGRDGYTFGSGTRLTVV.

This chain links TRBV9 with TRBJ1-6; the D is unclear. CDR3 length: 14 amino acids. Germline values: CDR1 SGDLS, CDR2 YYNGEE. Trimming shortened V by 0 bases and J by 12 bases, and 13 bases separated the two germline ends. The CDR3 DNA reads as TGTGCCAGCAGCGTAGAAGGAGACCTAGGACCCCTCCACTTT. It encodes CASSVEGDLGPLHF.

This clone was observed once. The gene calls are TRBV19 and TRBJ2-1; maybe TRBD2 (6 bases). The germline V gene encodes CDR1 LNHDA and CDR2 SQIVND (reference sequence). This CDR3 spans 15 amino acids. The germline V and J ends were trimmed by 7 bases and 6 bases, with 19 bases remaining between them. The CDR3 DNA is TGTGCCAGTACCCTACTAGCTCAAGCCAGCAATGAGCAGTTCTTC. Protein: CASTLLAQASNEQFF.

The chain has TRBV19 and TRBJ1-5; 10 nucleotides match TRBD1. Germline CDR1 is LNHDA and CDR2 is SQIVND (reference sequence). This CDR3 has 15 residues. Losses at the gene ends were 9 bases for V and 3 bases for J; bases not matched to a gene: 8. In nucleotides, the CDR3 is TGTGCCAGCCGACGGGGGACAGGGGACAATCAGCCCCAGCATTTT. Amino acids: CASRRGTGDNQPQHF. Supplemented by reference TRBV19 and TRBJ1-5, the full variable domain reads DGGITQSPKYLFRKEGQNVTLSCEQNLNHDAMYWYRQDPGQGLRLIYYSQIVNDFQKGDIAEGYSVSREKKESFPLTVTSAQKNPTAFYLCASRRGTGDNQPQHFGDGTRLSIL.

The chain employs TRBV7-9 and TRBJ2-5; TRBD2 aligns across 13 bases. This CDR3 has 17 residues. Trimming took 2 bases from V and 6 from J; bases not matched to a gene: 9. CDR1 and CDR2 (germline): SEHNR, FQNEAQ (reference sequence). CDR3 in amino acids: CASSLTSGGAFEKTQYF. CDR3 nucleotide sequence: TGTGCCAGCAGCTTAACTAGCGGGGGGGCCTTCGAAAAGACCCAGTACTTC.

The chain recombines TRBV7-6 with TRBJ2-5; TRBD2 matches 13 bases. The CDR3 has 16 residues. Germline V lookup: CDR1 SGHVS, CDR2 FNYEAQ. V lost 5 bases, J lost 5 bases, and 8 bases stayed unmatched. For the CDR3, the DNA is TGTGCCAGCAGCATACTAGCGGGGGGGCCGGGGGAGACCCAGTACTTC. This sequence encodes CASSILAGGPGETQYF.

The chain employs TRBV29-1 and TRBJ2-1, with a weak D call TRBD1 (6 bases). The CDR3 has 12 amino acids. V lost 3 bases and J 10 bases, leaving 13 bases between the germline ends. Per the germline V gene, CDR1 is SQVTM and CDR2 is ANQGSEA. CDR3 sequence reads: CSVDRGHEEQFF. The CDR3 nucleotides read TGCAGCGTTGACAGGGGTCACGAGGAGCAGTTCTTC.

The rearrangement links TRBV9 to TRBJ2-5, with D perhaps matching TRBD2 (6 bases). From germline, CDR1 is SGDLS and CDR2 YYNGEE. CDR3 length equals 16 residues. Deletions cut 2 bases from V and 2 bases from J, with 16 bases between. The CDR3 nucleotides read TGTGCCAGCAGCGTTGGTAGCGGCAGGGATCAAGAGACCCAGTACTTC. Its protein is CASSVGSGRDQETQYF.

V is TRBV4-3 and J is TRBJ1-1; 7 bases line up with TRBD1. The V gene's germline CDR1 is LGHNA and CDR2 YSLEER. CDR3 length: 16 amino acids. Trimming at V came to 2 bases and at J to 3 bases, leaving 9 bases not matched to a gene. The CDR3 nucleotides read TGCGCCAGCAGCCAAACCCGGTCAGGGGGGGACACTGAAGCTTTCTTT. Translated: CASSQTRSGGDTEAFF.

This clone was recorded a few times. This chain connects TRBV19 to TRBJ1-1; D not resolved. The CDR3 consists of 12 residues. V gave up 6 bases and J gave up 4 bases, with 9 bases separating them. The germline CDR1 and CDR2 sequences are LNHDA and SQIVND (reference sequence). The CDR3 loop reads CASSRGPTEAFF. CDR3 sequence (DNA): TGTGCCAGTAGCCGGGGTCCCACTGAAGCTTTCTTT.

This clone was found once. This sequence joins TRBV13 and TRBJ1-4; D uncertain. The CDR3 consists of 16 residues. The V gene's germline CDR1 is PRHDT and CDR2 FYEKMQ (reference sequence). Trimming cost V 1 base and J 3 bases, with 12 bases left between them. CDR3 residues: CASSLDYPASNEKLFF. CDR3 DNA: TGTGCCAGCAGCTTAGATTACCCCGCTTCTAATGAAAAACTGTTTTTT.

The rearrangement joins TRBV6-1 to TRBJ2-7; D ambiguous. The CDR3 length is 12 residues. Germline V gives CDR1 MNHNS, CDR2 SASEGT. The ends were cut back, 7 bases at V and 6 bases at J, with 13 bases in the middle. CDR3 coding DNA: TGTGCCAGCACCATGACGGGCGGCGAGCAGTACTTC. The encoded protein is CASTMTGGEQYF.

The V gene is TRBV9, the J gene TRBJ2-2, with 10 bases aligning to TRBD2. CDR1 and CDR2 from the germline V gene are SGDLS and YYNGEE. With V trimmed by 3 bases and J by 6 bases, 11 bases remained unmatched. The CDR3 spans 17 residues. DNA for the CDR3: TGTGCCAGCAGCGCCCGAGAGGGACTAGCGATACCCGGGGAGCTGTTTTTT. It specifies CASSAREGLAIPGELFF.

A few counts support this clone. This chain joins TRBV14 and TRBJ2-2; D may be TRBD1 (5 bases). The CDR3 sequence is 16 residues long. CDR1 is SGHDN and CDR2 is FVKESK in the germline V gene. The germline V and J ends were trimmed by 7 bases and 4 bases, with 19 bases remaining between them. The CDR3 here is CASTSSWGSATGELFF. Written as DNA, the CDR3 is TGTGCCAGCACCTCATCGTGGGGCAGTGCCACCGGGGAGCTGTTTTTT.